This is a list of T cell receptor beta chains from one sample in a study of cytomegalovirus exposure and HLA in healthy donors. This table comes from immunoSEQ multiplex PCR, and its TCRdb copy is limited to in-frame clones, with some not included. The sample records some 150,000 clones, 87% being singletons. Material for sequencing was PBMCs. The receptors originated from a woman aged 30 to 39 in good health and CMV-seronegative. Each CDR3 is given with its conserved first and last residue. Fields, in order: CDR3 DNA, CDR3 protein, J gene, V gene, D gene, clone size. D genes are given only for firm matches. Where a row states a size, it is once, few, many or the class of an expanded clone; other rows omit it.

CDR3 DNA: TGTGCCAGTAGTCCCGACAGGGTCGTGGCTTATGGCTACACCTTC
CDR3 protein: CASSPDRVVAYGYTF
J gene: TRBJ1-2
V gene: TRBV19
D gene: TRBD1
clone size: .

CDR3 DNA: TGCGCCAGCAGCATACTAGCCGAGCAGTTCTTC
CDR3 protein: CASSILAEQFF
J gene: TRBJ2-1
V gene: TRBV5-1
D gene: .
clone size: .

CDR3 DNA: TGCGCCAGCAGAACGGGACTAGCGGCCTCCTACGAGCAGTACTTC
CDR3 protein: CASRTGLAASYEQYF
J gene: TRBJ2-7
V gene: TRBV5-1
D gene: TRBD2
clone size: .

CDR3 DNA: TGTGCCAGCAGCCAAGATCGGGGGAGGTCCGTCTCTGGAAACACCATATATTTT
CDR3 protein: CASSQDRGRSVSGNTIYF
J gene: TRBJ1-3
V gene: TRBV14
D gene: .
clone size: .

CDR3 DNA: TGTGCCAGCTCACTTTCCAGGGGTAATCAGCCCCAGCATTTT
CDR3 protein: CASSLSRGNQPQHF
J gene: TRBJ1-5
V gene: TRBV18
D gene: .
clone size: .

CDR3 DNA: TGCGCCAGCAGCACACAGGGCCTAGGCGGCATTCAGTACTTC
CDR3 protein: CASSTQGLGGIQYF
J gene: TRBJ2-4
V gene: TRBV5-1
D gene: .
clone size: .

CDR3 DNA: TGTGCCAGCAGCCACGGACTTGGGGAGACCCAGTACTTC
CDR3 protein: CASSHGLGETQYF
J gene: TRBJ2-5
V gene: TRBV6-5
D gene: .
clone size: few

CDR3 DNA: TGTGCCAGCAGTGAGCGGGGACAGGAGCCCTATTCACCCCTCCACTTT
CDR3 protein: CASSERGQEPYSPLHF
J gene: TRBJ1-6
V gene: TRBV6-4
D gene: TRBD1
clone size: .

CDR3 DNA: TGTGCCACCAGCCCCCCGGGGATGGGAGAGACCCAGTACTTC
CDR3 protein: CATSPPGMGETQYF
J gene: TRBJ2-5
V gene: TRBV15
D gene: .
clone size: .

CDR3 DNA: TGTGCCAGCAGCAAGACGGGACAGCAAGGCTACGAGCAGTACTTC
CDR3 protein: CASSKTGQQGYEQYF
J gene: TRBJ2-7
V gene: TRBV5-4
D gene: TRBD1
clone size: .

CDR3 DNA: TGTGCCAGCAGCTTAGCGCAGGGCTCTGGAAACACCATATATTTT
CDR3 protein: CASSLAQGSGNTIYF
J gene: TRBJ1-3
V gene: TRBV7-6
D gene: .
clone size: few

CDR3 DNA: TGCGCCAGCAGCTTGGTGTCTAGAAGAGCCAAAAACATTCAGTACTTC
CDR3 protein: CASSLVSRRAKNIQYF
J gene: TRBJ2-4
V gene: TRBV5-1
D gene: .
clone size: .

CDR3 DNA: TGTGCCAGCAGACAATCCGGGACAGGAACCCTTAATCAGCCCCAGCATTTT
CDR3 protein: CASRQSGTGTLNQPQHF
J gene: TRBJ1-5
V gene: TRBV5-6
D gene: TRBD1
clone size: few

CDR3 DNA: TGTGCCAGTAGTATCACTAGGGGGCGCGTAGGTCGCAATCAGCCCCAGCATTTT
CDR3 protein: CASSITRGRVGRNQPQHF
J gene: TRBJ1-5
V gene: TRBV19
D gene: TRBD1
clone size: once

CDR3 DNA: TGCAGCGTTGATATTGCAGATACGCAGTATTTT
CDR3 protein: CSVDIADTQYF
J gene: TRBJ2-3
V gene: TRBV29-1
D gene: .
clone size: .

CDR3 DNA: TGTGCCAGCAGTAGGCCCCTAGCGGGGCCCTACGAGCAGTACTTC
CDR3 protein: CASSRPLAGPYEQYF
J gene: TRBJ2-7
V gene: TRBV27
D gene: TRBD2
clone size: .

CDR3 DNA: TGTGCCAGCAGTCGGACAGGAGGAGCATGGTATGGCTACACCTTC
CDR3 protein: CASSRTGGAWYGYTF
J gene: TRBJ1-2
V gene: TRBV27
D gene: TRBD1
clone size: .

CDR3 DNA: TGTGCCAGCAGCCTCCAGGGACTAGAGGACACCGGGGAGCTGTTTTTT
CDR3 protein: CASSLQGLEDTGELFF
J gene: TRBJ2-2
V gene: TRBV12-1
D gene: .
clone size: .

CDR3 DNA: TGTGCCAGCGGGACAGGGGGCGACGAGCAGTACTTC
CDR3 protein: CASGTGGDEQYF
J gene: TRBJ2-7
V gene: TRBV6-6
D gene: TRBD1
clone size: .

CDR3 DNA: TGCGCCAGCAGCGGACAGAGGATGAACACTGAAGCTTTCTTT
CDR3 protein: CASSGQRMNTEAFF
J gene: TRBJ1-1
V gene: TRBV5-1
D gene: .
clone size: .

CDR3 DNA: TGCGCCAGCGGCCCCCGGGGGACAGGGCTCACAGATACGCAGTATTTT
CDR3 protein: CASGPRGTGLTDTQYF
J gene: TRBJ2-3
V gene: TRBV5-1
D gene: TRBD1
clone size: .

CDR3 DNA: TGTGCCAGCAGTTTAACAGGGGGGGACGATCAGCCCCAGCATTTT
CDR3 protein: CASSLTGGDDQPQHF
J gene: TRBJ1-5
V gene: TRBV28
D gene: TRBD1
clone size: .

CDR3 DNA: TGTGCCAGCAGTTCCCCGGGGGATGGCTACACCTTC
CDR3 protein: CASSSPGDGYTF
J gene: TRBJ1-2
V gene: TRBV6-5
D gene: .
clone size: .

CDR3 DNA: TGTGCCAGCAGTGGGGGGACAGGTTGGGGCAATCAGCCCCAGCATTTT
CDR3 protein: CASSGGTGWGNQPQHF
J gene: TRBJ1-5
V gene: TRBV6-1
D gene: TRBD1
clone size: .

CDR3 DNA: TGCGCCAGCAGCCCCGTGGGCACAGGGGGAGCAGAGACCCAGTACTTC
CDR3 protein: CASSPVGTGGAETQYF
J gene: TRBJ2-5
V gene: TRBV5-1
D gene: TRBD1
clone size: .

CDR3 DNA: TGCGCCAGCAGCTTGCAGGTACCGGAGACCCAGTACTTC
CDR3 protein: CASSLQVPETQYF
J gene: TRBJ2-5
V gene: TRBV5-1
D gene: .
clone size: .

CDR3 DNA: TGTGCCATCAGTGATGGTGGCAGCACTGAAGCTTTCTTT
CDR3 protein: CAISDGGSTEAFF
J gene: TRBJ1-1
V gene: TRBV10-3
D gene: .
clone size: .

CDR3 DNA: TGCGCCAGCATGAACATCAGGGGAGAGGGGATGAACACTGAAGCTTTCTTT
CDR3 protein: CASMNIRGEGMNTEAFF
J gene: TRBJ1-1
V gene: TRBV10-1
D gene: .
clone size: .

CDR3 DNA: TGTGCCAGCAGCACCAGGGTGCCCCCCGAGCAGTACTTC
CDR3 protein: CASSTRVPPEQYF
J gene: TRBJ2-7
V gene: TRBV6-5
D gene: .
clone size: .

CDR3 DNA: TGTGCCAGCAGCCAAGTTCGAGCGGGAGTGACCGGGGAGCTGTTTTTT
CDR3 protein: CASSQVRAGVTGELFF
J gene: TRBJ2-2
V gene: TRBV4-2
D gene: TRBD2
clone size: .

CDR3 DNA: TGTGCCAGTAGTATAGTTCCAGGGGCAGGGGCCAACGTCCTGACTTTC
CDR3 protein: CASSIVPGAGANVLTF
J gene: TRBJ2-6
V gene: TRBV19
D gene: .
clone size: .

CDR3 DNA: TGTGCCAGCAGTTTTACCCAGAATCAGCCCCAGCATTTT
CDR3 protein: CASSFTQNQPQHF
J gene: TRBJ1-5
V gene: TRBV27
D gene: .
clone size: .

CDR3 DNA: TGCGCCAGCAGACCCGGGACAGGGGACGAAAAACTGTTTTTT
CDR3 protein: CASRPGTGDEKLFF
J gene: TRBJ1-4
V gene: TRBV10-2
D gene: TRBD1
clone size: .

CDR3 DNA: TGCGCCAGCAGCCAAGATGGTATCGTGCGGGCCGGGGAGCTGTTTTTT
CDR3 protein: CASSQDGIVRAGELFF
J gene: TRBJ2-2
V gene: TRBV4-3
D gene: .
clone size: .

CDR3 DNA: TGTGCCAGCAGCTTAGGACAGGGGAGGTATGGCTACACCTTC
CDR3 protein: CASSLGQGRYGYTF
J gene: TRBJ1-2
V gene: TRBV7-2
D gene: TRBD1
clone size: .

CDR3 DNA: TGTGCCAGCTCACCACTCGGGGAGGGGTTGGTGCGGAATTCACCCCTCCACTTT
CDR3 protein: CASSPLGEGLVRNSPLHF
J gene: TRBJ1-6
V gene: TRBV18
D gene: .
clone size: .

CDR3 DNA: TGTGCCAGCAGCAGACAGTTGAACACTGAAGCTTTCTTT
CDR3 protein: CASSRQLNTEAFF
J gene: TRBJ1-1
V gene: TRBV7-2
D gene: .
clone size: .

CDR3 DNA: TGTGCCAGCAGTGTAGGCACAGATACGCAGTATTTT
CDR3 protein: CASSVGTDTQYF
J gene: TRBJ2-3
V gene: TRBV25-1
D gene: .
clone size: .

CDR3 DNA: TGTGCCAGCAGCTTAGACGATGGTACGTTGCGCTCCTACGAGCAGTACTTC
CDR3 protein: CASSLDDGTLRSYEQYF
J gene: TRBJ2-7
V gene: TRBV7-9
D gene: .
clone size: .

CDR3 DNA: TGTGCCAGCAGTCCGGGACAGGGAGCCTACGAGCAGTACTTC
CDR3 protein: CASSPGQGAYEQYF
J gene: TRBJ2-7
V gene: TRBV6-5
D gene: TRBD1
clone size: .

CDR3 DNA: TGCGCCAGCAGCTTGGATGGGGGGGGTACCTACAATGAGCAGTTCTTC
CDR3 protein: CASSLDGGGTYNEQFF
J gene: TRBJ2-1
V gene: TRBV5-1
D gene: TRBD2
clone size: .

CDR3 DNA: TGTGCCAGCAGTCAGGCCCTGGGACAGGTGGTGGCCCAGTACTTC
CDR3 protein: CASSQALGQVVAQYF
J gene: TRBJ2-5
V gene: TRBV7-6
D gene: TRBD1
clone size: .

CDR3 DNA: TGTGCCTGGAGTCAGGGGGGCGGGAATGGCTACACCTTC
CDR3 protein: CAWSQGGGNGYTF
J gene: TRBJ1-2
V gene: TRBV30
D gene: TRBD1
clone size: .

CDR3 DNA: TGTGCCAGCAGTGAATTGGGACAGGGTAGCACAGATACGCAGTATTTT
CDR3 protein: CASSELGQGSTDTQYF
J gene: TRBJ2-3
V gene: TRBV25-1
D gene: TRBD1
clone size: .

CDR3 DNA: TGTGCCAGCAGCTTGCCGGGGATAAATGAAAAACTGTTTTTT
CDR3 protein: CASSLPGINEKLFF
J gene: TRBJ1-4
V gene: TRBV5-5
D gene: .
clone size: .

CDR3 DNA: TGTGCCAGCAGCATCTCCAGGGACACCTACGAGCAGTACTTC
CDR3 protein: CASSISRDTYEQYF
J gene: TRBJ2-7
V gene: TRBV11-2
D gene: .
clone size: .

CDR3 DNA: TGTGCCAGCTCCCCCCAGCCGGGTAGTGGCTATGGCTACACCTTC
CDR3 protein: CASSPQPGSGYGYTF
J gene: TRBJ1-2
V gene: TRBV6-4
D gene: .
clone size: .

CDR3 DNA: TGTGCCAGCAGCCGGGGCGGGCGGGGGGCTAGCACAGATACGCAGTATTTT
CDR3 protein: CASSRGGRGASTDTQYF
J gene: TRBJ2-3
V gene: TRBV5-4
D gene: TRBD2
clone size: .

CDR3 DNA: TGTGCCAGCAGCTTTCCAGGAAACTATGGCTACACCTTC
CDR3 protein: CASSFPGNYGYTF
J gene: TRBJ1-2
V gene: TRBV7-6
D gene: .
clone size: .

CDR3 DNA: TGTGCCAGCTCACCTACTGATCAGCCCCAGCATTTT
CDR3 protein: CASSPTDQPQHF
J gene: TRBJ1-5
V gene: TRBV18
D gene: .
clone size: .

CDR3 DNA: TGCGCCAGCAGCCAAGTCGGGAGGAGGCAGCAGGATACGCAGTATTTT
CDR3 protein: CASSQVGRRQQDTQYF
J gene: TRBJ2-3
V gene: TRBV4-1
D gene: TRBD2
clone size: .

CDR3 DNA: TGTGCCAGCTCACCCCAGACAGGGAACATGAACACTGAAGCTTTCTTT
CDR3 protein: CASSPQTGNMNTEAFF
J gene: TRBJ1-1
V gene: TRBV18
D gene: TRBD1
clone size: .

CDR3 DNA: TGTGCCAGCCGGACGGACGGGGTTGCTTCACCCCTCCACTTT
CDR3 protein: CASRTDGVASPLHF
J gene: TRBJ1-6
V gene: TRBV25-1
D gene: .
clone size: once

CDR3 DNA: TGTGCTAGTGGTTTGGGGGGTAGGGGACTAGCGGGAGGGGGGTACAATGAGCAGTTCTTC
CDR3 protein: CASGLGGRGLAGGGYNEQFF
J gene: TRBJ2-1
V gene: TRBV12-5
D gene: TRBD2
clone size: .